The source of this T cell receptor beta chain is a study of T-cell memory formation after mild COVID-19. Study outcomes and limitations: Researchers found some responding clones in pre-infection memory, a sign that cross-reactive memory joined. Among clones contracting day 15 to 85, CD4/CD8 was balanced, whereas later expanders leaned CD4+. Whether second-wave clones peaking at day 37 were SARS-CoV-2 specific went unconfirmed.

This CDR3 comprises 13 residues. Germline-derived CDR1 and CDR2 are LNHDA and SQIVND (reference sequence). V was shortened by 5 bases and J by 8 bases, with 15 bases between the two germline ends. From 5'RACE with constant-segment primers came TCR alpha and TCR beta cDNA libraries that carried sample barcodes and UMIs. One entry per CDR3 protein results from TCRdb running MiXCR on the 5' RACE reads. The sample records hundreds of thousands of distinct CDR3 sequences, 20% to 25% being singletons. On this clonotype: Antigen unknown.

Sequencing was done on a sample of PBMCs or a T cell subset sorted from them (not recorded which). This chain uses TRBV19 with TRBJ1-2; D gene uncertain. The source is an adult woman who had mild COVID-19 (a few samples of this study predate the infection). Cell type and time point are not known. CDR3 nucleotide sequence: TGTGCCAGTAGTGAGGACGGGCTGCGGGGCTACACCTTC. Translating it yields CASSEDGLRGYTF.